Below, one T cell receptor beta chain is given with its context. CDR1 and CDR2 from the germline V gene are LNHDA and SQIVND (reference sequence). The CDR3 is 14 residues long. V lost 3 bases and J 1 base, leaving 9 bases between the germline ends. This sample is part of a study of blood T cell repertoires in COVID-19. Generated by immunoSEQ multiplex PCR, the TCRdb table keeps only in-frame clones and is missing some. This table has 150,000 or so clones, 80% to 90% appearing once. The clonotype was recovered from a woman older than 75 with acute or convalescent COVID-19. Sequencing was performed on peripheral blood. The chain combines TRBV19 with TRBJ1-1; D remains unclear. The CDR3 DNA reads as TGTGCCAGTAGTATCCCAGTTGCGAACACTGAAGCTTTCTTT. This encodes CASSIPVANTEAFF.